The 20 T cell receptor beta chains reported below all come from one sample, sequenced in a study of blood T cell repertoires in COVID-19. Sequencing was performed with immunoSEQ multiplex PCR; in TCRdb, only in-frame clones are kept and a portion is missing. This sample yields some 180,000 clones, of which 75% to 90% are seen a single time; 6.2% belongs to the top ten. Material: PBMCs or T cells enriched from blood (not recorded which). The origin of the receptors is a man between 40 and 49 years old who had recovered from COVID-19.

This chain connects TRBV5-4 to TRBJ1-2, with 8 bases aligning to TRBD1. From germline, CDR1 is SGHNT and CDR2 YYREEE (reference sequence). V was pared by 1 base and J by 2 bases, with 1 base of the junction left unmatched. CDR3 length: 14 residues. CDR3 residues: CASSLSGGNYGYTF. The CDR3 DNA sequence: TGTGCCAGCAGCTTGTCAGGGGGCAACTATGGCTACACCTTC.

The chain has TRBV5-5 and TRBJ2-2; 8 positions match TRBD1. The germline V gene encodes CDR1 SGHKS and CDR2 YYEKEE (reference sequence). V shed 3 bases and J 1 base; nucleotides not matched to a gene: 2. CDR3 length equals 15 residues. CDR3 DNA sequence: TGTGCCAGCAGCTGGACAGGGATGAACACCGGGGAGCTGTTTTTT. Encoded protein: CASSWTGMNTGELFF.

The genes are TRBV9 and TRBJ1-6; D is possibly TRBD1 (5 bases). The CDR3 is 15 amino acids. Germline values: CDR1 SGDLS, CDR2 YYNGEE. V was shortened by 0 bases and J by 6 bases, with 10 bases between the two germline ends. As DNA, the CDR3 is TGTGCCAGCAGCGTAGGGAGGGGAGGTAATTCACCCCTCCACTTT. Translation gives CASSVGRGGNSPLHF. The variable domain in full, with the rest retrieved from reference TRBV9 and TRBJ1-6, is DSGVTQTPKHLITATGQRVTLRCSPRSGDLSVYWYQQSLDQGLQFLIQYYNGEERAKGNILERFSAQQFPDLHSELNLSSLELGDSALYFCASSVGRGGNSPLHFGNGTRLTVT.

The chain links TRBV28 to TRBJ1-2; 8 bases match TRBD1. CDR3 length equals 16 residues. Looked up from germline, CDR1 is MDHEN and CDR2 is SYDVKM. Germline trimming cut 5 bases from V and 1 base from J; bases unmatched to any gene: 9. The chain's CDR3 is CASSLPGGVGNYGYTF. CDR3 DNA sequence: TGTGCCAGCAGTCTCCCAGGGGGCGTAGGTAACTATGGCTACACCTTC.

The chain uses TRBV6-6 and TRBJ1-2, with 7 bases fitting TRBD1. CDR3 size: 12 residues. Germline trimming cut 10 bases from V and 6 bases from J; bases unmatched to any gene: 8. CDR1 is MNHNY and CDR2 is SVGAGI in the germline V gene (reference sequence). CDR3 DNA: TGTGCCATCCGGGACAGCGGAGATGGCTACACCTTC. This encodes CAIRDSGDGYTF.

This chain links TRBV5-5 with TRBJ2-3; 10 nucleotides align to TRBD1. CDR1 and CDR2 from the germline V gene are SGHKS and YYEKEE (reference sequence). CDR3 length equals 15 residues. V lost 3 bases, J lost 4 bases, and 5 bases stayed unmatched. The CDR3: CASSWGQGIADTQYF. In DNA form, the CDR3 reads TGTGCCAGCAGCTGGGGACAGGGGATCGCAGATACGCAGTATTTT.

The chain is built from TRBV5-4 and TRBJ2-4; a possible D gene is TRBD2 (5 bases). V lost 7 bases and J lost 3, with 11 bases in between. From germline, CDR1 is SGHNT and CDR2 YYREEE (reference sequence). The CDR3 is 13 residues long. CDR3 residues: CASRVGGKNIQYF. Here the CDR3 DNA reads TGTGCCAGCCGGGTCGGAGGCAAAAACATTCAGTACTTC.

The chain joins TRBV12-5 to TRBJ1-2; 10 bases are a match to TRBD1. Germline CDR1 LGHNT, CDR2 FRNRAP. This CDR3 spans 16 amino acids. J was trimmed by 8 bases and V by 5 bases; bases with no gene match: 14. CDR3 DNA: TGTGCTAGTGGTCTGGACAGGGGGTCGGGAGCGCTCGGCTACACCTTC. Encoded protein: CASGLDRGSGALGYTF. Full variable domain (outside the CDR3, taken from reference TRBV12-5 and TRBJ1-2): DARVTQTPRHKVTEMGQEVTMRCQPILGHNTVFWYRQTMMQGLELLAYFRNRAPLDDSGMPKDRFSAEMPDATLATLKIQPSEPRDSAVYFCASGLDRGSGALGYTFGSGTRLTVV.

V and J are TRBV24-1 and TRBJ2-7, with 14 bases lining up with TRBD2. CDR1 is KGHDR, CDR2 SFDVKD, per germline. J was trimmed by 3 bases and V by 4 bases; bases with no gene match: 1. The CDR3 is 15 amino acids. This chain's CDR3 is CATSDGTSGSYEQYF. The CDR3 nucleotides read TGTGCCACCAGTGACGGGACTAGCGGGAGCTACGAGCAGTACTTC.

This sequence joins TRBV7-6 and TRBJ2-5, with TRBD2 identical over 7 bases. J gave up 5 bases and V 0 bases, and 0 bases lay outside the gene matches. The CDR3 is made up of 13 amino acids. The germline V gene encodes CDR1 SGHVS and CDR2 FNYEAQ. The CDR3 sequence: CASSLAAGETQYF. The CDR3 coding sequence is TGTGCCAGCAGCTTAGCAGCGGGGGAGACCCAGTACTTC.

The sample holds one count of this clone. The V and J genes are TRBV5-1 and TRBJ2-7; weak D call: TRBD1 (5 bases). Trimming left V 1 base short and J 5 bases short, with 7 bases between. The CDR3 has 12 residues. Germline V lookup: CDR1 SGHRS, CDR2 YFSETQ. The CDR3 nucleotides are TGCGCCAGCAGCTTGACAGGTCACGAGCAGTACTTC. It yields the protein CASSLTGHEQYF.

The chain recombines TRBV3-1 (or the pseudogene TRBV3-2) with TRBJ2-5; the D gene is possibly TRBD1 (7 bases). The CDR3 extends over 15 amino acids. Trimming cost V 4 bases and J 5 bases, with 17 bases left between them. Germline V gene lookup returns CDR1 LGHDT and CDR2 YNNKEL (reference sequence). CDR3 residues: CASSPRQGLMETQYF. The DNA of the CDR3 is TGTGCCAGCAGCCCGCGACAGGGACTTATGGAGACCCAGTACTTC.

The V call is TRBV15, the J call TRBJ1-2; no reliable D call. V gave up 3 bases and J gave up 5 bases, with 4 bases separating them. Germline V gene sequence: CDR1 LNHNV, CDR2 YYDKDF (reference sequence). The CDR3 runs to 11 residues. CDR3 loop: CATSSGYGYTF. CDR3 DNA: TGTGCCACCAGCAGCGGGTATGGCTACACCTTC.

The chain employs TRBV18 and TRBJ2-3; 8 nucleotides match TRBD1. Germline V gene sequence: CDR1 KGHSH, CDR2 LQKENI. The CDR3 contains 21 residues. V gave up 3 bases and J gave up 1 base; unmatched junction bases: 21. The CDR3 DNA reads TGTGCCAGCTCACCTCTCCCAAAGACCCCGGGACAGGCCGTTGGCACAGATACGCAGTATTTT. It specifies CASSPLPKTPGQAVGTDTQYF.

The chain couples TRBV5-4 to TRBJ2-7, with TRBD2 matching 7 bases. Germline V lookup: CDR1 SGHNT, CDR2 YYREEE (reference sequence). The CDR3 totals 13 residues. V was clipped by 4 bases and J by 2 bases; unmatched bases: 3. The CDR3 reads CASSIREAYEQYF. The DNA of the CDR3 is TGTGCCAGCAGCATCCGGGAGGCCTACGAGCAGTACTTC.

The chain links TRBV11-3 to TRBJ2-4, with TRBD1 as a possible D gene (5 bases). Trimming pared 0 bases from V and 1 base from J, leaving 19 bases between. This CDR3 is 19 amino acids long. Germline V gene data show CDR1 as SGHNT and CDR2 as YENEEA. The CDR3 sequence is CASSLDHPAREGAKNIQYF. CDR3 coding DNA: TGTGCCAGCAGCTTAGATCATCCCGCCAGGGAAGGGGCCAAAAACATTCAGTACTTC.

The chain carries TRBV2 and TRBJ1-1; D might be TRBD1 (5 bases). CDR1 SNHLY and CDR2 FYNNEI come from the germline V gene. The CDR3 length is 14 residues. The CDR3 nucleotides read TGTGTTTTAGCAGGGCGGGAAATGAACACTGAAGCTTTCTTT. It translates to CVLAGREMNTEAFF.

Written as DNA, the CDR3 is TGTGCCAGCAGGACAGATCTAGCCAAAAACATTCAGTACTTC. Its translation is CASRTDLAKNIQYF. The chain combines TRBV6-5 with TRBJ2-4; D might be TRBD1 (5 bases). Per germline, CDR1 MNHEY and CDR2 SVGAGI. Trimming pared 6 bases from V and 0 bases from J, leaving 9 bases between. CDR3 length equals 14 residues.

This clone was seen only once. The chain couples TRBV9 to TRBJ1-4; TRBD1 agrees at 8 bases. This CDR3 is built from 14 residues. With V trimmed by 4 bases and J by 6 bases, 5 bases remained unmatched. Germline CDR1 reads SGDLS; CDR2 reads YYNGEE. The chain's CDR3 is CASSPTGADEKLFF. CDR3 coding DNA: TGTGCCAGCAGCCCGACAGGGGCAGATGAAAAACTGTTTTTT.

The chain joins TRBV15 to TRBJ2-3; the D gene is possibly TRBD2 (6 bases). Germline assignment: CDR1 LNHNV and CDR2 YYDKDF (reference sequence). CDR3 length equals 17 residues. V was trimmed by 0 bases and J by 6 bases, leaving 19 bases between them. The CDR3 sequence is CATSRELLRGGDDTQYF. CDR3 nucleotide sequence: TGTGCCACCAGCAGAGAGCTCCTTCGAGGAGGGGATGATACGCAGTATTTT. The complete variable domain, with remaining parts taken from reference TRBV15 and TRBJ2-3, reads DAMVIQNPRYQVTQFGKPVTLSCSQTLNHNVMYWYQQKSSQAPKLLFHYYDKDFNNEADTPDNFQSRRPNTSFCFLDIRSPGLGDTAMYLCATSRELLRGGDDTQYFGPGTRLTVL.